The 21 T cell receptor beta chains in this list originate from one sample, sequenced in a study of T cell repertoires in cytomegalovirus infection. Each CDR3 protein gets one entry after TCRdb re-called the reads with MiXCR. The sample includes approximately 140,000 distinct CDR3 sequences, about 6.3% of them seen just once. Sequenced sample: PBMCs. Every receptor here comes from a human donor in good health (CMV status not recorded). Some clones in this sample may be carry-over from other donors' samples.

This clonotype was seen many times. This chain joins TRBV27 and TRBJ2-7, with D hard to call. This CDR3 has 12 amino acids. Germline V CDR1 and CDR2: MNHEY, SMNVEV (reference sequence). V shed 4 bases and J shed 6 bases, with 10 bases lying between them. This CDR3 reads CASSSSSREQYF. CDR3 nucleotides: TGTGCCAGCAGTTCGTCTTCCCGCGAGCAGTACTTC.

This clonotype was seen at least ten times. The chain has TRBV7-3 and TRBJ2-3, with a weak D call TRBD2 (6 bases). This CDR3 contains 13 residues. Trimming cost V 5 bases and J 8 bases, with 14 bases left between them. Germline assignment: CDR1 SGHTA and CDR2 FQGTGA. This CDR3 is CASSTGTLATQYF. CDR3 in DNA: TGTGCCAGCAGCACCGGGACTCTAGCTACGCAGTATTTT.

The V call is TRBV6-6, the J call TRBJ1-5; D is undetermined. This CDR3 has 15 amino acids. Trimming took 7 bases from V and 3 from J, leaving 16 bases between them. Germline values: CDR1 MNHNY, CDR2 SVGAGI (reference sequence). The CDR3 loop is CASNPSPGLNQPQHF. The CDR3 nucleotides read TGTGCCAGCAATCCTTCACCAGGACTCAATCAGCCCCAGCATTTT.

In its sample, this clonotype was seen a few times. The chain combines TRBV28 with TRBJ2-7; 14 bases agree with TRBD2. Per the germline V gene, CDR1 is MDHEN and CDR2 is SYDVKM. CDR3 length equals 13 residues. V shed 6 bases and J 9 bases; nucleotides not matched to a gene: 4. The CDR3 here is CASSRGLAGGQYF. The CDR3 DNA reads TGTGCCAGCAGCCGCGGACTAGCGGGGGGGCAGTACTTC.

This clonotype was counted at least ten times. This chain uses TRBV11-2 with TRBJ1-1; 10 bases are a match to TRBD1. The V gene's germline CDR1 is SGHAT and CDR2 FQNNGV. J was trimmed by 6 bases and V by 5 bases; bases with no gene match: 3. The CDR3 is 13 residues long. The CDR3 loop is CASSETGGPEAFF. The CDR3 region has the DNA TGTGCCAGCAGCGAGACAGGGGGCCCTGAAGCTTTCTTT.

This clonotype was seen many times. DNA for the CDR3: TGTGCCAGCAGCTTATCAGGGACAGAAGCTTTCTTT. Translated, it gives CASSLSGTEAFF. V is TRBV11-2 and J is TRBJ1-1; possible D gene TRBD1, 6 bases. Germline values: CDR1 SGHAT, CDR2 FQNNGV. The CDR3 runs to 12 residues. V lost 2 bases, J lost 8 bases, and 9 bases lay in between.

The table lists this clonotype with many counts. This sequence joins TRBV5-6 and TRBJ1-5; weak D call: TRBD1 (5 bases). This CDR3 is 17 amino acids long. The V end was cut by 0 bases, the J end by 1 base, with 14 bases between. The germline gives CDR1 SGHDT, CDR2 YYEEEE. CDR3 coding DNA: TGTGCCAGCAGCTTGGAAAGGGGCGTTGGGAGCAATCAGCCCCAGCATTTT. This translates into CASSLERGVGSNQPQHF.

A few counts support this clonotype. The chain uses TRBV6-2 or TRBV6-3 and TRBJ1-1; possible D gene TRBD1, 6 bases. The V gene lost 6 bases and the J gene lost 2 bases, with 19 bases spanning the gap. The CDR3 covers 16 residues. The germline V gene encodes CDR1 MNHEY and CDR2 SVGEGT. CDR3 amino acids: CASSPFQGSSNTEAFF. The CDR3 DNA reads as TGTGCCAGCAGCCCGTTCCAGGGGTCAAGCAACACTGAAGCTTTCTTT.

The chain joins TRBV5-1 to TRBJ2-2; 11 positions agree with TRBD2. The V gene's germline CDR1 is SGHRS and CDR2 YFSETQ. V was clipped by 4 bases and J by 3 bases; unmatched bases: 8. The CDR3 contains 17 residues. Here the CDR3 DNA reads TGCGCCAGCAGCGAAAACGGACTAGCGGGCCACACCGGGGAGCTGTTTTTT. It encodes CASSENGLAGHTGELFF.

This clonotype showed up just a few times. The V and J genes are TRBV29-1 and TRBJ1-2; maybe TRBD1 (5 bases). The germline CDR1 and CDR2 sequences are SQVTM and ANQGSEA. CDR3 length: 12 residues. In nucleotides, the CDR3 is TGCACTACTTGGGGGGGAGACTATGGCTACACCTTC. Translation gives CTTWGGDYGYTF.

This chain uses TRBV29-1 with TRBJ1-4; D gene uncertain. Deletions cut 3 bases from V and 4 bases from J, with 3 bases between. The CDR3 is 11 amino acids. CDR1 is SQVTM and CDR2 is ANQGSEA in the germline V gene. The CDR3 reads CSVDNNEKLFF. Written as DNA, the CDR3 is TGCAGCGTTGATAATAATGAAAAACTGTTTTTT. The full variable domain, in which reference TRBV29-1 and TRBJ1-4 provide the parts outside the CDR3, is SAVISQKPSRDICQRGTSLTIQCQVDSQVTMMFWYRQQPGQSLTLIATANQGSEATYESGFVIDKFPISRPNLTFSTLTVSNMSPEDSSIYLCSVDNNEKLFFGSGTQLSVL.

V gene TRBV5-1 combines with J gene TRBJ2-3; D remains unclear. The V and J ends lost 6 bases and 3 bases respectively, with 20 bases between them. The germline V gene has CDR1 SGHRS and CDR2 YFSETQ. This CDR3 comprises 16 residues. The CDR3 sequence: CASNPRTASITDTQYF. The CDR3 DNA is TGCGCCAGCAATCCTCGGACGGCTAGTATAACAGATACGCAGTATTTT.

As concerns this clonotype: This clone may be a read error of a much larger clone one base away. The genes are TRBV29-1 and TRBJ1-1, with TRBD1 as a possible D gene (6 bases). The CDR3 is 16 amino acids. Germline CDR1 is SQVTM and CDR2 is ANQGSEA. V was pared by 4 bases and J by 3 bases, with 21 bases between. The CDR3 here is CSVVTGTNLGDTEAFF. For the CDR3, the DNA is TGCAGCGTTGTAACAGGGACGAACCTTGGGGACACTGAAGCTTTCTTT.

This clonotype was recorded many times. This chain uses TRBV7-2 with TRBJ2-3, with 9 nucleotides matching TRBD2. Germline V gene data show CDR1 as SGHTA and CDR2 as FQGNSA. The CDR3 has 18 residues. V dropped 1 base and J dropped 4; count of bases not matched to a gene: 12. CDR3 bases: TGTGCCAGCAGCTTAGATGGTCTCGGCGGGGGGGCCCCAGATACGCAGTATTTT. Translated, it gives CASSLDGLGGGAPDTQYF.

The chain carries TRBV2 and TRBJ1-3, with D tentatively TRBD1 (6 bases). The CDR3 consists of 15 residues. Trimming cost V 3 bases and J 3 bases, with 12 bases left between them. Germline assignment: CDR1 SNHLY and CDR2 FYNNEI. The CDR3 DNA sequence: TGTGCCAGCAGTGACACAGGGTTCGGTGGAAACACCATATATTTT. Translating gives CASSDTGFGGNTIYF.

This clonotype was recorded many times. This chain uses TRBV5-6 with TRBJ1-1, with 8 bases aligning to TRBD1. Germline V gives CDR1 SGHDT, CDR2 YYEEEE. This CDR3 spans 15 amino acids. Trimming cost V 1 base and J 4 bases; bases outside gene matches: 6. The CDR3 nucleotides are TGTGCCAGCAGCTTGTCCGGACAGGGAGGCACTGAAGCTTTCTTT. Translating it yields CASSLSGQGGTEAFF.

This clonotype occurred many times. The gene calls are TRBV6-4 and TRBJ2-6; 11 bases map to TRBD2. Losses at the gene ends were 4 bases for V and 0 bases for J; bases not matched to a gene: 8. Germline V CDR1 and CDR2: MRHNA, SNTAGT. This CDR3 contains 19 residues. CDR3 sequence: CASSVLTSGNPSGANVLTF. CDR3 coding DNA: TGTGCCAGCAGTGTGTTGACTAGCGGGAACCCCTCTGGGGCCAACGTCCTGACTTTC.

The table lists this clonotype with many counts. The chain employs TRBV7-3 and TRBJ2-1, with 8 bases matching TRBD2. CDR1 is SGHTA, CDR2 FQGTGA, per germline. The CDR3 loop spans 14 amino acids. The J segment lost 15 bases and the V segment lost 6 bases, leaving 16 bases of the junction unmatched. CDR3 bases: TGTGCCAGCAGTCCCGGGACTAGTGAACAAGTGACGTTCTTC. Translating gives CASSPGTSEQVTFF.

This clonotype was counted many times. The chain joins TRBV2 to TRBJ1-1, with 8 bases identical to TRBD1. CDR3 length: 15 amino acids. V shed 6 bases and J 1 base; nucleotides not matched to a gene: 7. Germline loops: CDR1 SNHLY, CDR2 FYNNEI. This CDR3 is CASRSGGLGNTEAFF. DNA of the CDR3: TGTGCCAGCAGATCAGGGGGCCTCGGGAACACTGAAGCTTTCTTT.

At least ten counts were recorded for this clonotype. The rearrangement links TRBV20-1 to TRBJ2-3, with 10 positions matching TRBD2. The V gene's germline CDR1 is DFQATT and CDR2 SNEGSKA (reference sequence). CDR3 length equals 15 residues. The V and J ends lost 5 bases and 7 bases, in that order; junction bases with no gene match: 12. The CDR3 here is CSAGKTAGGPYTQYF. The CDR3, as DNA: TGCAGTGCTGGAAAAACAGCGGGGGGGCCGTATACGCAGTATTTT.

This clonotype showed up many times. The chain carries TRBV7-2 and TRBJ1-3; D unresolved. Germline lookup yields CDR1 SGHTA and CDR2 FQGNSA. CDR3 length: 15 amino acids. The germline V and J ends were trimmed by 4 bases and 0 bases, with 10 bases remaining between them. In nucleotides, the CDR3 is TGTGCCAGCAGCTGGACTCCAAGCTCTGGAAACACCATATATTTT. This gives the protein CASSWTPSSGNTIYF. Together with reference TRBV7-2 and TRBJ1-3, the CDR3 gives the full variable domain: GAGVSQSPSNKVTEKGKDVELRCDPISGHTALYWYRQSLGQGLEFLIYFQGNSAPDKSGLPSDRFSAERTGGSVSTLTIQRTQQEDSAVYLCASSWTPSSGNTIYFGEGSWLTVV.